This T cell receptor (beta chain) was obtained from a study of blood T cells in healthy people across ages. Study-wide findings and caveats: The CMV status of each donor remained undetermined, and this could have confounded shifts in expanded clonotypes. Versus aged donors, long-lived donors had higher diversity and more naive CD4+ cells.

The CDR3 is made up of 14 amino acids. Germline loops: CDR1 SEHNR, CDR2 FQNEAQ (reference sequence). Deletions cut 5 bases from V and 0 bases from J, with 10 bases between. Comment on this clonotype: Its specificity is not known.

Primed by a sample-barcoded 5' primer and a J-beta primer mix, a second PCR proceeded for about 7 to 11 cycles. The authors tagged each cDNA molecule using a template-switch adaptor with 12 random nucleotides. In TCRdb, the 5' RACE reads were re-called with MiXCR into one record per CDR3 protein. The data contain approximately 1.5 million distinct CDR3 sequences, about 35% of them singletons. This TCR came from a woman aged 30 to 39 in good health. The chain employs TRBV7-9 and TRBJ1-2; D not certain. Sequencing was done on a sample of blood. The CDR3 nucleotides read TGTGCCAGCAGCACCCTTGAAGCTAACTATGGCTACACCTTC. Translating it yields CASSTLEANYGYTF.